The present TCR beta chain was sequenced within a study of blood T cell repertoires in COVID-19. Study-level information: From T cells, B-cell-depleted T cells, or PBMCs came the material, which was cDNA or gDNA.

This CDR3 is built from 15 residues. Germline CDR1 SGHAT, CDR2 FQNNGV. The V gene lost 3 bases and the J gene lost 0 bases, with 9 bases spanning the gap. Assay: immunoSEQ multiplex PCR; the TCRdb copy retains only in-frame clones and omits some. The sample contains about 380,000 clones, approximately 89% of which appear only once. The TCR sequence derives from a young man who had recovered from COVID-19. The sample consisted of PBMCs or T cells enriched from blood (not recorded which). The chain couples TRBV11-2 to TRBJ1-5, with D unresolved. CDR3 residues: CASSLGLNSNQPQHF. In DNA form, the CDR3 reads TGTGCCAGCAGCTTGGGCCTTAATAGCAATCAGCCCCAGCATTTT.